These 23 T cell receptor beta chains came from one sample sequenced in a study of vaccination effects on CD4 cells after COVID-19. Which antigens these TCRs recognize remains unknown. TCRdb's copy holds only in-frame clones and misses some; the assay was immunoSEQ multiplex PCR. The table shows around 79,000 clones, with around 76% occurring only once. Antigen-specific CD4+ T cells were first expanded with viral peptide pools by the ViraFEST assay and only then sequenced. The authors isolated CD4+ T cells after about 10 days of culture. The sequencing used CD4+ T cells from PBMCs cultured with HCoV-229E spike peptides, collected before COVID-19 vaccination. The receptor source for this set is a human donor who received a COVID-19 vaccine.

The chain is built from TRBV7-2 and TRBJ2-3, with D perhaps TRBD2 (7 bases). This CDR3 is built from 19 residues. The germline V gene has CDR1 SGHTA and CDR2 FQGNSA. V gave up 1 base and J gave up 5 bases, with 25 bases separating them. CDR3 protein: CASSLVSSWAGAIRDTQYF. In DNA form, the CDR3 reads TGTGCCAGCAGCTTAGTTTCGTCTTGGGCGGGGGCTATACGAGATACGCAGTATTTT.

This CDR3 reads CASSSGGSGSYEQYV. The CDR3 nucleotides are TGTGCCAGCAGTTCGGGAGGGTCTGGGTCCTACGAGCAGTACGTC. The rearrangement links TRBV6-5 to TRBJ2-7; 8 nucleotides agree with TRBD2. This CDR3 comprises 15 residues. Germline CDR1 and CDR2: MNHEY and SVGAGI. J lost 1 base, V lost 4 bases, and 6 bases had no gene match.

This sequence joins TRBV2 and TRBJ2-3; D is ambiguous. The CDR3 is made up of 14 amino acids. Deletions cut 2 bases from V and 3 bases from J, with 9 bases between. Germline CDR1 is SNHLY and CDR2 is FYNNEI. The CDR3 DNA reads as TGTGCCAGCAGTGAACTTTTGGCTACAGATACGCAGTATTTT. Amino acids: CASSELLATDTQYF.

The V and J genes are TRBV3-1 (or the pseudogene TRBV3-2) and TRBJ1-4, with D unclear. The CDR3 is 14 residues long. The germline CDR1 and CDR2 sequences are LGHDT and YNNKEL (reference sequence). Trimming shortened V by 7 bases and J by 3 bases, and 12 bases separated the two germline ends. The DNA of the CDR3 is TGTGCCAGCACAACCGGGCAGTCTAATGAAAAACTGTTTTTT. It encodes CASTTGQSNEKLFF.

The gene calls are TRBV9 and TRBJ1-6, with 7 positions matching TRBD1. CDR1 and CDR2 from the germline V gene are SGDLS and YYNGEE. With 4 bases clipped from V and 6 bases from J, the junction kept 7 bases outside the gene matches. The CDR3 is made up of 15 amino acids. The CDR3: CASSPTGQINSPLHF. The CDR3 DNA is TGTGCCAGCAGCCCGACGGGACAGATTAATTCACCCCTCCACTTT.

This chain uses TRBV6-5 with TRBJ2-7, with 7 bases lining up with TRBD1. The CDR3 contains 14 residues. Trimming removed 7 bases from V and 0 bases from J; junction bases left unmatched: 6. Per the germline V gene, CDR1 is MNHEY and CDR2 is SVGAGI. CDR3 region: CASNIRQGSYEQYV. DNA of the CDR3: TGTGCCAGCAACATAAGACAGGGCTCCTACGAGCAGTACGTC.

This rearrangement joins TRBV6-5 to TRBJ2-7, with 8 bases matching TRBD2. The CDR3 contains 14 residues. The germline V gene has CDR1 MNHEY and CDR2 SVGAGI. V was clipped by 6 bases and J by 6 bases; unmatched bases: 10. The CDR3 reads CASREWGSGGEQYV. CDR3 nucleotides: TGTGCCAGCAGGGAGTGGGGCAGCGGGGGCGAGCAGTACGTC.

V gene TRBV19 combines with J gene TRBJ2-4, with 13 bases identical to TRBD2. The V gene end was trimmed by 5 bases and the J gene end by 0 bases; junction bases not matched to a gene: 13. Germline CDR1 reads LNHDA; CDR2 reads SQIVND (reference sequence). The CDR3 has 20 amino acids. The CDR3 region is CASSSLTSGGPTGAKNIQYF. DNA for the CDR3: TGTGCCAGTAGTTCCCTGACTAGCGGGGGGCCCACGGGAGCCAAAAACATTCAGTACTTC.

This clone occurred a few times. CDR3 in amino acids: CASSLEWDRGEGYTF. The CDR3, as DNA: TGTGCCAGCAGCTTGGAGTGGGACAGGGGAGAGGGCTACACCTTC. The chain uses TRBV5-4 and TRBJ1-2, with TRBD1 identical over 10 bases. Germline V gene sequence: CDR1 SGHNT, CDR2 YYREEE (reference sequence). This CDR3 has 15 residues. V was clipped by 0 bases and J by 8 bases; unmatched bases: 7.

This clone was observed a handful of times. J is TRBJ2-2 and V is TRBV6-5; D unresolved. This CDR3 has 16 amino acids. The germline V gene encodes CDR1 MNHEY and CDR2 SVGAGI. Trimming took 0 bases from V and 3 from J, leaving 11 bases between them. In DNA form, the CDR3 reads TGTGCCAGCAGTTACTCGGGCAGTTCTGACACCGGGGAGCTGTTTTTT. Residues: CASSYSGSSDTGELFF.

The chain joins TRBV6-5 to TRBJ2-3; a weak D match, TRBD2 (6 bases). Per germline, CDR1 MNHEY and CDR2 SVGAGI. This CDR3 is 14 amino acids long. V was cut by 5 bases and J by 4 bases, with 13 bases left in between. In DNA form, the CDR3 reads TGTGCCAGCAGTACCGGGGGTAGCCCAGATACGCAGTATTTT. Protein: CASSTGGSPDTQYF.

This chain joins TRBV19 and TRBJ2-5, with D perhaps being TRBD1 or TRBD2 (6 bases each). The CDR3 loop spans 16 amino acids. Trimming took 1 base from V and 4 from J, leaving 16 bases between them. Germline-derived CDR1 and CDR2 are LNHDA and SQIVND (reference sequence). The CDR3 DNA reads TGTGCCAGTAGTATAGTCCCCCGGGGGCGCGGAGAGACCCAGTACTTC. Translation: CASSIVPRGRGETQYF.

This clone has a handful of counts. The chain employs TRBV18 and TRBJ2-1; a possible D gene is TRBD2 (6 bases). The germline gives CDR1 KGHSH, CDR2 LQKENI. The V gene lost 1 base and the J gene lost 6 bases, with 10 bases spanning the gap. The CDR3 covers 14 residues. The CDR3 sequence is CASSPRGGGNEQFF. CDR3 sequence (DNA): TGTGCCAGCTCACCACGTGGGGGAGGCAATGAGCAGTTCTTC. The entire variable domain, with the rest obtained from reference TRBV18 and TRBJ2-1, is as follows: NAGVMQNPRHLVRRRGQEARLRCSPMKGHSHVYWYRQLPEEGLKFMVYLQKENIIDESGMPKERFSAEFPKEGPSILRIQQVVRGDSAAYFCASSPRGGGNEQFFGPGTRLTVL.

J is TRBJ1-3 and V is TRBV7-2; 10 bases map to TRBD1. V was pared by 5 bases and J by 8 bases, with 12 bases of the junction left unmatched. This CDR3 contains 16 residues. Germline V gene data show CDR1 as SGHTA and CDR2 as FQGNSA. CDR3: CASSVSGDRGADTIYF. The DNA for the CDR3 is TGTGCCAGCAGCGTATCTGGGGACAGGGGCGCGGACACCATATATTTT.

The chain recombines TRBV6-6 with TRBJ2-1; 12 bases are shared with TRBD2. There are 15 residues in the CDR3. Trimming at V came to 2 bases and at J to 9 bases, leaving 5 bases not matched to a gene. Germline CDR1 is MNHNY and CDR2 is SVGAGI (reference sequence). The CDR3 DNA reads TGTGCCAGCAGTTACCGACTAGCGGGGGCCCTTGAGCAGTTCTTC. This encodes CASSYRLAGALEQFF.

This clone occurred once. V and J are TRBV5-1 and TRBJ2-3; D possibly uses TRBD1 or TRBD2 (5 bases each). The CDR3 extends over 16 amino acids. The germline V gene has CDR1 SGHRS and CDR2 YFSETQ. Trimming took off 6 bases at V and 2 bases at J, with 19 bases between the two ends. The CDR3, as DNA: TGCGCCAGCACCCAACTAGAGAGGGGCCCCACAGATACGCAGTATTTT. It specifies CASTQLERGPTDTQYF.

This rearrangement joins TRBV6-2 or TRBV6-3 to TRBJ1-2; D might be TRBD1 (6 bases). Trimming removed 2 bases from V and 1 base from J, with 11 bases in between. From germline, CDR1 is MNHEY and CDR2 SVGEGT. The CDR3 loop spans 15 amino acids. The CDR3 DNA reads TGTGCCAGCAGTTACAGGACAGCCATTAACTATGGCTACACCTTC. Protein sequence: CASSYRTAINYGYTF.

V gene TRBV5-1 combines with J gene TRBJ1-5; D is unclear. The germline V gene encodes CDR1 SGHRS and CDR2 YFSETQ. The V end was cut by 4 bases, the J end by 7 bases, with 12 bases between. CDR3 length: 13 amino acids. CDR3 sequence (DNA): TGCGCCAGCAGCGTGGCGGGAGGGCAGCCCCAGCATTTT. It yields the protein CASSVAGGQPQHF.

The chain recombines TRBV18 with TRBJ2-1; 16 positions agree with TRBD2. The V and J ends lost 6 bases and 5 bases, in that order; junction bases with no gene match: 13. The CDR3 totals 19 residues. The germline V gene has CDR1 KGHSH and CDR2 LQKENI. The CDR3 region is CASSLQPGLAGGEDNEQFF. Written as DNA, the CDR3 is TGTGCCAGCTCTCTACAACCGGGACTAGCGGGGGGGGAAGACAATGAGCAGTTCTTC.

The chain couples TRBV30 to TRBJ1-1, with D hard to call. CDR1 is GTSNPN and CDR2 is SVGIG in the germline V gene (reference sequence). The V and J ends lost 0 bases and 6 bases respectively, with 8 bases between them. There are 12 residues in the CDR3. The CDR3 DNA follows: TGTGCCTGGAGTGTAGGGCTCCCTGAAGCTTTCTTT. It specifies CAWSVGLPEAFF.

This chain links TRBV5-8 with TRBJ2-2; D is ambiguous. Germline CDR1 and CDR2: SGHTS and YDEGEE. This CDR3 spans 14 amino acids. The V end was cut by 2 bases, the J end by 4 bases, with 9 bases between. The CDR3 sequence: CASSFIRRTGELFF. CDR3 DNA: TGTGCCAGCAGCTTCATTCGGCGCACCGGGGAGCTGTTTTTT.

This clone was recorded a few times. As DNA, the CDR3 is TGTGCCAGCAGCCCCGGGAGGGACGGCACGAACACTGAAGCTTTCTTT. Protein: CASSPGRDGTNTEAFF. This rearrangement joins TRBV5-8 to TRBJ1-1, with a tentative D call TRBD1 (5 bases). V lost 4 bases, J lost 1 base, and 17 bases lay in between. The V gene's germline CDR1 is SGHTS and CDR2 YDEGEE. CDR3 length equals 16 residues.

The chain employs TRBV19 and TRBJ1-1; D is ambiguous. Trimming took 7 bases from V and 5 from J, leaving 20 bases between them. CDR3 length: 15 residues. Germline V gene lookup returns CDR1 LNHDA and CDR2 SQIVND (reference sequence). CDR3 sequence reads: CASIHPGRSTTEAFF. The CDR3 region has the DNA TGTGCCAGTATTCACCCAGGACGATCGACAACTGAAGCTTTCTTT.